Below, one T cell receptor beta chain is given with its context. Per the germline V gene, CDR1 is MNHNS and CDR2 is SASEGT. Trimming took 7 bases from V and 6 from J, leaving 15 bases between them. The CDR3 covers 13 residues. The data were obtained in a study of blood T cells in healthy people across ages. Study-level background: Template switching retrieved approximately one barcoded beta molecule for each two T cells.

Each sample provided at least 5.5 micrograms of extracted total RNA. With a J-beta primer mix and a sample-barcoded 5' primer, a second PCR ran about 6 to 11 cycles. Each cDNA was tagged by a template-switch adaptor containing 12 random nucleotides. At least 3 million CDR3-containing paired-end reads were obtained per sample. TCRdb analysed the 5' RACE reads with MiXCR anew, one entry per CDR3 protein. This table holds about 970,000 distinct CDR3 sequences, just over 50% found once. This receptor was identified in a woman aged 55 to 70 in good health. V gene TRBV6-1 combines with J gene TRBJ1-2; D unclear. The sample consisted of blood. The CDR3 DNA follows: TGTGCCAGCATATTCAGACGTGAAGATGGCTACACCTTC. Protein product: CASIFRREDGYTF.